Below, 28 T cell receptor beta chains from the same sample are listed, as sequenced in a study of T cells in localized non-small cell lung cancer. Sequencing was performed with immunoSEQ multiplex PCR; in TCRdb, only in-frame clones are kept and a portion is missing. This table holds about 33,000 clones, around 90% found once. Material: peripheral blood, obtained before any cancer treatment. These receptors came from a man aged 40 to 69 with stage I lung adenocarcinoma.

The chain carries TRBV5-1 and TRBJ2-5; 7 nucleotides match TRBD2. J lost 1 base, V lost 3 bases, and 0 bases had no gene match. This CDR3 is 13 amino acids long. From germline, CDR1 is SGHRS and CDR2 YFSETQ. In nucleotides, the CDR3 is TGCGCCAGCAGCTCGGGGGGCCAAGAGACCCAGTACTTC. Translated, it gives CASSSGGQETQYF.

The CDR3 loop is CASSLGQGYNSPLHF. CDR3 sequence (DNA): TGTGCCAGCAGCTTAGGACAGGGGTATAATTCACCCCTCCACTTT. The J gene is TRBJ1-6, the V gene TRBV7-2; 8 bases match TRBD1. The germline CDR1 and CDR2 sequences are SGHTA and FQGNSA. With V trimmed by 1 base and J by 4 bases, 0 bases remained unmatched. CDR3 size: 15 residues.

The CDR3 region is CATSRDRSGFTDTQYF. The DNA of the CDR3 is TGTGCCACCAGCAGAGATCGTTCAGGGTTCACAGATACGCAGTATTTT. The V call is TRBV15, the J call TRBJ2-3; D might be TRBD1 (5 bases). The V gene's germline CDR1 is LNHNV and CDR2 YYDKDF (reference sequence). V was trimmed by 0 bases and J by 2 bases, leaving 12 bases between them. This CDR3 is built from 16 residues.

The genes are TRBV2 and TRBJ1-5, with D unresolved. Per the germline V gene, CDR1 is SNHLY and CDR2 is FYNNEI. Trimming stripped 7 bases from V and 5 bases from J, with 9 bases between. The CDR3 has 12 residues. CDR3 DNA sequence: TGTGCCAGCAACAAGGGATATCAGCCCCAGCATTTT. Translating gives CASNKGYQPQHF.

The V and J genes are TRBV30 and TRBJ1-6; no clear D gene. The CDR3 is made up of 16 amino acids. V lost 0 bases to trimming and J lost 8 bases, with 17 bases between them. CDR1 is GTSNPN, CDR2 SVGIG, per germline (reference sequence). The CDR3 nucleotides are TGTGCCTGGAGTGTGGGAGTCGGTCGAACTGATTCACCCCTCCACTTT. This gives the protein CAWSVGVGRTDSPLHF.

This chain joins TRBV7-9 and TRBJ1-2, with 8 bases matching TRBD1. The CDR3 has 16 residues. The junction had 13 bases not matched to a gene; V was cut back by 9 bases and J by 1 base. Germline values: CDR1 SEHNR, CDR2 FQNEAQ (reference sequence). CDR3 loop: CASRTQTGEDNYGYTF. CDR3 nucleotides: TGTGCCAGTCGGACGCAGACAGGGGAAGATAACTATGGCTACACCTTC.

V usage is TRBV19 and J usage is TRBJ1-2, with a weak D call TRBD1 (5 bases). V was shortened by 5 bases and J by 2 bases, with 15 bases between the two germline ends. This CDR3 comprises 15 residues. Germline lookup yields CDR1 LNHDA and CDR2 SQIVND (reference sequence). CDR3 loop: CASSATGTANYGYTF. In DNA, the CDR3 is TGTGCCAGTAGTGCGACCGGGACGGCGAACTATGGCTACACCTTC.

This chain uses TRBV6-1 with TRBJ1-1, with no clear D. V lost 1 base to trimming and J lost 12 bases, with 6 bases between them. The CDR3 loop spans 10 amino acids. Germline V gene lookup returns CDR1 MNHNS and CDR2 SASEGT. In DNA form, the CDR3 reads TGTGCCAGCAGTGAAGGTCTTCCTTTCTTT. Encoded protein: CASSEGLPFF.

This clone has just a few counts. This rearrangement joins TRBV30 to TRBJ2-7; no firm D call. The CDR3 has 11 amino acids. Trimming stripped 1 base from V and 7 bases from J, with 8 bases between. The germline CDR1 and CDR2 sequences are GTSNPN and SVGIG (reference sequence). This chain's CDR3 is CAWSAPEEQYF. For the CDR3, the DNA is TGTGCCTGGAGTGCCCCGGAAGAGCAGTACTTC.

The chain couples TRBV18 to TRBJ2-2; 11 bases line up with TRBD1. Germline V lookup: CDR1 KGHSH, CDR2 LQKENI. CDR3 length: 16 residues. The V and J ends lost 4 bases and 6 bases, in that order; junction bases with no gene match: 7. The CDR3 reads CASSQTDRGLAGELFF. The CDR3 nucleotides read TGTGCCAGCTCACAAACGGACAGGGGGCTCGCCGGGGAGCTGTTTTTT.

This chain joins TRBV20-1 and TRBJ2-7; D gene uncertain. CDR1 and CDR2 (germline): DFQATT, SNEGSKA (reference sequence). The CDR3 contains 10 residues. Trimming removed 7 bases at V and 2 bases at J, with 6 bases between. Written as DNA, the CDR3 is TGCAGTGTAGGCCCCTACGAGCAGTACTTC. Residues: CSVGPYEQYF.

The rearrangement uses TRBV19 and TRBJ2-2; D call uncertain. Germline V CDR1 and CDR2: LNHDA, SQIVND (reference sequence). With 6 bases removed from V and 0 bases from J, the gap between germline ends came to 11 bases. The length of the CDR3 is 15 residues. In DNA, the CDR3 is TGTGCCAGTAGCGGCTGGAACCCGAACACCGGGGAGCTGTTTTTT. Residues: CASSGWNPNTGELFF.

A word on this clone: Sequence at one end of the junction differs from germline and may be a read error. This chain's CDR3 is CASSLGPDGRGNTGELFF. CDR3 DNA: TGTGCTAGCAGCTTAGGTCCCGACGGCCGGGGGAACACCGGGGAGCTGTTTTTT. The V and J genes are TRBV7-7 and TRBJ2-2; tentative D call: TRBD2 (5 bases). This CDR3 has 18 amino acids. Germline V CDR1 and CDR2: SSHAT, FNYEAQ (reference sequence).

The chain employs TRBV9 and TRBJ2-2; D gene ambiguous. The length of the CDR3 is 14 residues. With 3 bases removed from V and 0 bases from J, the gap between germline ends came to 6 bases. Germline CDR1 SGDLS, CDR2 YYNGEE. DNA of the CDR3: TGTGCCAGCAGCGCGACAACGAACACCGGGGAGCTGTTTTTT. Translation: CASSATTNTGELFF.

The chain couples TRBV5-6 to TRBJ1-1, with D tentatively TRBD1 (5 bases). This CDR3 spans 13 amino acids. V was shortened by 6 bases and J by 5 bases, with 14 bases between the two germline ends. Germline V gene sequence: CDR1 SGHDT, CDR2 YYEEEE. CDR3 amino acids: CASNVIGGTEAFF. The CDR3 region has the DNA TGTGCCAGCAACGTCATTGGGGGTACTGAAGCTTTCTTT.

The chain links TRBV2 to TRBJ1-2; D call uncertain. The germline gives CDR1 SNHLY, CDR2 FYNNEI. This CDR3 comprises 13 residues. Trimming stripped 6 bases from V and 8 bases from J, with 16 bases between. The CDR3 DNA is TGTGCCAGCAGCGCAACACAGATTCAAGGCTACACCTTC. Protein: CASSATQIQGYTF.

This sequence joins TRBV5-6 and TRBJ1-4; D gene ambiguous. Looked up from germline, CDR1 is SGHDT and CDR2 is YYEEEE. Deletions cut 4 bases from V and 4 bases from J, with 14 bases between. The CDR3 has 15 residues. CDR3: CASSVRITGNEKLFF. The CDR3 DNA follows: TGTGCCAGCAGCGTGAGGATTACCGGTAATGAAAAACTGTTTTTT.

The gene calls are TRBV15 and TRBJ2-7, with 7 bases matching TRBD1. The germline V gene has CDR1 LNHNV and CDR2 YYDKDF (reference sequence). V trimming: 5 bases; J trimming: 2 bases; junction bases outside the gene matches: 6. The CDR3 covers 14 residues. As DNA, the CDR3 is TGTGCCACCAGCGTATACAGGGGCGCCTACGAGCAGTACTTC. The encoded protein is CATSVYRGAYEQYF.

The CDR3 is CATYSGEGLEQYF. The CDR3 DNA is TGTGCCACCTATAGCGGGGAGGGGCTCGAGCAGTACTTC. The chain joins TRBV5-4 to TRBJ2-7; TRBD2 matches at 8 bases. The V gene end was trimmed by 9 bases and the J gene end by 6 bases; junction bases not matched to a gene: 11. Looked up from germline, CDR1 is SGHNT and CDR2 is YYREEE (reference sequence). This CDR3 is built from 13 residues.

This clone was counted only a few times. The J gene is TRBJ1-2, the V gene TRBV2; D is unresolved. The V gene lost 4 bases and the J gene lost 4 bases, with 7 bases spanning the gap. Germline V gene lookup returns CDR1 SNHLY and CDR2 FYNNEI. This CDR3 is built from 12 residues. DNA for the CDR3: TGTGCCAGCAGTGTTAACAGCTATGGCTACACCTTC. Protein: CASSVNSYGYTF.

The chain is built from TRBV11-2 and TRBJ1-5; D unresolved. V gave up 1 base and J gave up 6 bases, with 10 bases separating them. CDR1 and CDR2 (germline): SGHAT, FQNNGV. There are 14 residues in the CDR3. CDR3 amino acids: CASSLGARVQPQHF. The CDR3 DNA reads TGTGCCAGCAGCTTAGGGGCAAGAGTTCAGCCCCAGCATTTT.

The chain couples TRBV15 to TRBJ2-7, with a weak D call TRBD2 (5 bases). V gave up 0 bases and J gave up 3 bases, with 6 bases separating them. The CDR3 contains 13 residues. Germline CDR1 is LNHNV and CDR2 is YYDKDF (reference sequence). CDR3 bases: TGTGCCACCAGCAGAGAGGGGAGCTACGAGCAGTACTTC. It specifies CATSREGSYEQYF.

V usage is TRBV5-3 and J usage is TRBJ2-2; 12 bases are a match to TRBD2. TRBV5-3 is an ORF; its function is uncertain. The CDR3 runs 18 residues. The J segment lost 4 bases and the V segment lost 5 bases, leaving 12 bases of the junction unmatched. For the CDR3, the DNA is TGTGCCAGAAGTCCCGGACTAGCGGGAACCTTTTCCACCGGGGAGCTGTTTTTT. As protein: CARSPGLAGTFSTGELFF.

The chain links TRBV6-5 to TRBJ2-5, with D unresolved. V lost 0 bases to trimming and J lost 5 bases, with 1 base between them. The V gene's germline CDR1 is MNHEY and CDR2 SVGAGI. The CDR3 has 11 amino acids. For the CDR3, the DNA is TGTGCCAGCAGTTACTCGGAGACCCAGTACTTC. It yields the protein CASSYSETQYF.

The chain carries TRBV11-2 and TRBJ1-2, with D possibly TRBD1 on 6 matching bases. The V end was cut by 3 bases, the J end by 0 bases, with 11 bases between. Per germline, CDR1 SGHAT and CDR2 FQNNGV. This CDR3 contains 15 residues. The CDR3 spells CASSLDRNSNYGYTF. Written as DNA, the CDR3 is TGTGCCAGCAGCTTGGACAGAAATTCTAACTATGGCTACACCTTC.

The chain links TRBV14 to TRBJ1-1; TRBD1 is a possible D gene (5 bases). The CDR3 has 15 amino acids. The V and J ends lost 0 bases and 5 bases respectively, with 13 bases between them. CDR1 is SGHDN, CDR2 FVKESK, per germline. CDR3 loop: CASSQDPGTLTEAFF. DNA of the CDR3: TGTGCCAGCAGCCAAGATCCCGGGACTTTGACTGAAGCTTTCTTT.

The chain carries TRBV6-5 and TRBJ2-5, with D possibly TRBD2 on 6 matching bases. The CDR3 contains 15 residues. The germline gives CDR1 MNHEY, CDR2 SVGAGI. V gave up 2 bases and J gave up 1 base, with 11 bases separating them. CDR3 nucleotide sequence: TGTGCCAGCAGTTACGGGGGGAACCGCCAAGAGACCCAGTACTTC. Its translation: CASSYGGNRQETQYF.

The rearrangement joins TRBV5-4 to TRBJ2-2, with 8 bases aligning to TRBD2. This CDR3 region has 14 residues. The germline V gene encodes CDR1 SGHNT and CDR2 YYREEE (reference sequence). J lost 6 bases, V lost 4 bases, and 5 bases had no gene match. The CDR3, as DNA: TGTGCCAGCAGCCGACCGGGGGGGCCCGGGGAGCTGTTTTTT. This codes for CASSRPGGPGELFF.